The rows below give T cell receptor beta chains drawn from one sample of a study of early T cells in non-severe SARS-CoV-2 infection. TCRdb re-called the 5' RACE reads with MiXCR, one entry per CDR3 protein. The profile shows tens of thousands of distinct CDR3 sequences, more than 9% of them singletons. Sequencing was carried out using whole blood. Receptor source: an adult who was a healthcare worker with PCR-confirmed SARS-CoV-2 infection or an uninfected control (not recorded which). Each CDR3 is given with its conserved first and last residue. The order of the fields is D gene, V gene, J gene, clone size, CDR3 protein, CDR3 DNA. The D gene is left open where the match is weak. For some rows the clone size is stated as once, few or many, or as a class when expanded; others skip it.

NA,TRBV6-5,TRBJ2-1,NA,CASSPYRASSEQFF,TGTGCCAGCAGCCCCTACCGCGCTAGCAGTGAGCAGTTCTTC
NA,TRBV20-1,TRBJ1-1,many,CSALLGGSNTEAFF,TGCAGTGCTCTACTGGGGGGCTCGAACACTGAAGCTTTCTTT
NA,TRBV5-1,TRBJ2-7,NA,CASSFVPNSAKTYF,TGCGCCAGCAGCTTCGTTCCCAACTCGGCGAAGACGTACTTC
TRBD2,TRBV6-5,TRBJ2-1,many,CASSYLGLAGASYNEQFF,TGTGCCAGCAGTTACTTGGGGCTAGCGGGGGCCTCCTACAATGAGCAGTTCTTC
TRBD2,TRBV20-1,TRBJ2-5,few,CSARDVAGGYQETQYF,TGCAGTGCTAGAGATGTAGCGGGGGGCTACCAAGAGACCCAGTACTTC
NA,TRBV20-1,TRBJ2-7,NA,CSARNYEQYF,TGCAGTGCTAGAAACTACGAGCAGTACTTC
NA,TRBV11-1,TRBJ2-2,many,CASSFRAGELFF,TGTGCCAGCAGCTTCCGTGCCGGGGAGCTGTTTTTT
NA,TRBV7-6,TRBJ1-1,many,CASSLARGGKNTEAFF,TGTGCCAGCAGCTTAGCTCGGGGAGGGAAGAACACTGAAGCTTTCTTT
NA,TRBV2,TRBJ2-3,many,CASTPRSMQYF,TGTGCCAGCACCCCCCGGTCTATGCAGTATTTT
TRBD2,TRBV29-1,TRBJ2-7,NA,CSVVGLAGAEQYF,TGCAGCGTTGTTGGACTAGCGGGAGCCGAGCAGTACTTC